These T cell receptor beta chains were read from a single sample in a study of post-analysis software for immune sequencing data. MiXCR was run by TCRdb on the PCR reads, yielding one entry per CDR3 protein. This table has about 810,000 distinct CDR3 sequences, approximately 53% appearing once. Sequencing used blood. The receptors were sampled from a girl aged 5 to 17 with multiple sclerosis. Each CDR3 is given without its conserved first and last residue. Each record gives: CDR3 length, V gene, D gene, CDR3 protein. The D gene is left open where the match is weak.

13 TRBV20-1 TRBD2 SATVRDYTAYEQY
14 TRBV5-1 - ASSYRDIRMNDEQF
13 TRBV6-6 TRBD2 ASRSGPSGSYEQY
13 TRBV25-1 - ASTSGTLLYNEQF
13 TRBV7-9 TRBD2 ASSLRTSGRSEQY
16 TRBV9 TRBD2 ASSTPGRASGGSDTQY
12 TRBV5-1 TRBD1 ASSSLQGENEAF
11 TRBV7-2 TRBD1 ASSLANRGEQY
11 TRBV7-3 - ASSPASDNEQF
13 TRBV3-1 TRBD2 ASSQGLAGMWTQY
13 TRBV7-3 TRBD2 ASGLAGGSQETQY
14 TRBV7-8 - ASSPQRGLHTDTQY
13 TRBV14 - ASSQAGTLLYEQY
13 TRBV6-5 - ASSYSEGGSDEQF
10 TRBV10-3 - AISPSENTIY
12 TRBV30 - AWRVTGEGYEQY
11 TRBV29-1 - SGALGVTYEQY
13 TRBV7-9 TRBD1 ASSKGQGASYEQY
10 TRBV10-3 - AISGETDTQY
12 TRBV6-1 - ASRGFRENQPQH
12 TRBV12-3/TRBV12-4 TRBD1 ASRPDRAGYGYT
14 TRBV6-9 - ASSFDGGSPSYEQY